The 22 T cell receptor beta chains given below trace back to one sample, sequenced in a study of T cell repertoires in cytomegalovirus infection. Antigens for these TCRs are unknown. Each CDR3 protein is one row after TCRdb ran MiXCR on the reads. Here the sample spans some 590,000 distinct CDR3 sequences, roughly 42% being singletons. The sequenced sample was cultured PBMCs, obtained from culture after CMV antigen stimulation. The receptors derive from a human donor in good health (CMV status not recorded). Some clones in this sample may be carry-over from other donors' samples.

The chain uses TRBV5-6 and TRBJ1-2; D is ambiguous. The V gene's germline CDR1 is SGHDT and CDR2 YYEEEE. The CDR3 has 14 residues. Between the trimmed V and J ends, which lost 4 bases and 4 bases, there was a span of 14 bases. The CDR3 DNA is TGTGCCAGCAGCCCATGGGCAGAGCTCTATGGCTACACCTTC. The encoded protein is CASSPWAELYGYTF. The variable domain in full, with the rest retrieved from reference TRBV5-6 and TRBJ1-2, is DAGVTQSPTHLIKTRGQQVTLRCSPKSGHDTVSWYQQALGQGPQFIFQYYEEEERQRGNFPDRFSGHQFPNYSSELNVNALLLGDSALYLCASSPWAELYGYTFGSGTRLTVV.

This chain uses TRBV19 with TRBJ2-1; D is unresolved. Germline V gene lookup returns CDR1 LNHDA and CDR2 SQIVND (reference sequence). Trimming removed 3 bases at V and 1 base at J, with 10 bases between. The CDR3 has 15 amino acids. CDR3 protein: CASSISSDSYNEQFF. DNA for the CDR3: TGTGCCAGTAGTATCTCTAGTGATTCCTACAATGAGCAGTTCTTC.

This clonotype has only one observation. One junction end disagrees with the germline gene, perhaps due to a read error. This chain links TRBV5-3 with TRBJ2-3; 8 bases line up with TRBD1. TRBV5-3 is placed among ORFs of uncertain function. The CDR3 extends over 14 amino acids. The CDR3 loop reads CASSLDQGANTQYF. Here the CDR3 DNA reads TGTGCCAGCAGCTTGGATCAGGGGGCAAATACGCAGTATTTT.

The J gene is TRBJ2-1, the V gene TRBV10-3, with D perhaps matching TRBD1 (6 bases). With 5 bases removed from V and 4 bases from J, the gap between germline ends came to 12 bases. There are 14 residues in the CDR3. Germline values: CDR1 ENHRY, CDR2 SYGVKD. The CDR3 loop reads CAISRDTSYNEQFF. The DNA for the CDR3 is TGTGCCATCAGTCGGGACACTTCATACAATGAGCAGTTCTTC.

The rearrangement joins TRBV29-1 to TRBJ1-1, with D possibly being TRBD1 (5 bases). Germline CDR1 is SQVTM and CDR2 is ANQGSEA. V lost 6 bases and J 0 bases, leaving 11 bases between the germline ends. This CDR3 comprises 13 residues. Written as DNA, the CDR3 is TGCAGCGTCCCTAGAGGGGTGAACACTGAAGCTTTCTTT. This translates into CSVPRGVNTEAFF.

The chain has TRBV7-2 and TRBJ2-1, with 12 bases that match TRBD2. From germline, CDR1 is SGHTA and CDR2 FQGNSA. The CDR3 runs to 15 residues. After removal of 4 bases from V and 5 bases from J, the junction contained 3 bases not matched to a gene. The CDR3 region is CASSSGLAGNNEQFF. The CDR3, as DNA: TGTGCCAGCAGCTCAGGACTAGCGGGAAACAATGAGCAGTTCTTC. Filled out from reference TRBV7-2 and TRBJ2-1, the complete variable domain reads GAGVSQSPSNKVTEKGKDVELRCDPISGHTALYWYRQSLGQGLEFLIYFQGNSAPDKSGLPSDRFSAERTGGSVSTLTIQRTQQEDSAVYLCASSSGLAGNNEQFFGPGTRLTVL.

The chain joins TRBV28 to TRBJ1-5; TRBD1 agrees at 9 bases. The CDR3 covers 15 residues. Per germline, CDR1 MDHEN and CDR2 SYDVKM. CDR3 bases: TGTGTAATCATATATCCGACAGGGGGAAATCAGCCCCAGCATTTT. Translation: CVIIYPTGGNQPQHF.

This clonotype was counted only a few times. The rearrangement joins TRBV7-2 to TRBJ1-2; D gene uncertain. V shed 1 base and J shed 7 bases, with 13 bases lying between them. Per the germline V gene, CDR1 is SGHTA and CDR2 is FQGNSA. The CDR3 covers 14 residues. The CDR3 region has the DNA TGTGCCAGCAGCTTAGGCTTCGGGGTTAGTGGCTACACCTTC. Translating gives CASSLGFGVSGYTF. The full variable domain, rest sourced from reference TRBV7-2 and TRBJ1-2, is GAGVSQSPSNKVTEKGKDVELRCDPISGHTALYWYRQSLGQGLEFLIYFQGNSAPDKSGLPSDRFSAERTGGSVSTLTIQRTQQEDSAVYLCASSLGFGVSGYTFGSGTRLTVV.

This clonotype was found once. V gene TRBV6-4 combines with J gene TRBJ2-7, with 8 nucleotides matching TRBD2. Germline CDR1 reads MRHNA; CDR2 reads SNTAGT. This CDR3 has 15 amino acids. V was clipped by 6 bases and J by 2 bases; unmatched bases: 9. In DNA form, the CDR3 reads TGTGCCAGCAGCCCACGGGCGGGGGGAGCCTACGAGCAGTACTTC. It yields the protein CASSPRAGGAYEQYF.

The chain uses TRBV7-6 and TRBJ2-3; D assignment may be TRBD1 or TRBD2 (5 bases each). Trimming stripped 2 bases from V and 4 bases from J, with 13 bases between. Germline-derived CDR1 and CDR2 are SGHVS and FNYEAQ. The CDR3 is 15 amino acids. DNA for the CDR3: TGTGCCAGCAGCTTACGGGGACGGGTTTCAGATACGCAGTATTTT. This gives the protein CASSLRGRVSDTQYF.

There are a few counts of this clonotype. A read error may produce the germline difference seen at one junction end. The V call is TRBV7-2, the J call TRBJ2-5, with D tentatively TRBD2 (6 bases). The CDR3 runs 14 residues. From germline, CDR1 is SGHTA and CDR2 FQGNSA. The CDR3 is CASSSQGGQGTQYF. The DNA for the CDR3 is TGTGCCAGCAGCTCTCAGGGAGGACAAGGGACCCAGTACTTC.

The chain combines TRBV20-1 with TRBJ1-2; D is ambiguous. CDR3 length: 12 residues. The V end was cut by 7 bases, the J end by 2 bases, with 11 bases between. CDR1 and CDR2 from the germline V gene are DFQATT and SNEGSKA (reference sequence). DNA for the CDR3: TGCAGTGGTGACACACACAACTATGGCTACACCTTC. It translates to CSGDTHNYGYTF.

This clonotype was observed a single time. The V call is TRBV7-4, the J call TRBJ2-5, with D possibly being TRBD2 (5 bases). The CDR3 contains 14 residues. CDR1 is SGHVT, CDR2 SQSDAQ, per germline. V lost 5 bases and J 5 bases, leaving 15 bases between the germline ends. The CDR3 coding sequence is TGTGCCAGCAGCGACTGGGGAGCGCAGGAGACCCAGTACTTC. Translating it yields CASSDWGAQETQYF.

The chain joins TRBV2 to TRBJ2-3; D is ambiguous. The CDR3 totals 13 residues. The germline V gene has CDR1 SNHLY and CDR2 FYNNEI. The ends were cut back, 3 bases at V and 1 base at J, with 5 bases in the middle. The CDR3: CASSDVGTDTQYF. For the CDR3, the DNA is TGTGCCAGCAGTGACGTAGGCACAGATACGCAGTATTTT.

The rearrangement joins TRBV11-2 to TRBJ2-5; D could derive from TRBD1 or TRBD2 (5 bases each). V gave up 11 bases and J gave up 1 base, with 5 bases separating them. This CDR3 has 10 amino acids. Per the germline V gene, CDR1 is SGHAT and CDR2 is FQNNGV. The DNA of the CDR3 is TGTGCCGGGGGCCAAGAGACCCAGTACTTC. Its protein product is CAGGQETQYF. Filled out from reference TRBV11-2 and TRBJ2-5, the complete variable domain reads EAGVAQSPRYKIIEKRQSVAFWCNPISGHATLYWYQQILGQGPKLLIQFQNNGVVDDSQLPKDRFSAERLKGVDSTLKIQPAKLEDSAVYLCAGGQETQYFGPGTRLLVL.

This sequence joins TRBV13 and TRBJ2-1; a weak D match, TRBD1 (6 bases). The CDR3 totals 14 residues. CDR1 is PRHDT and CDR2 is FYEKMQ in the germline V gene (reference sequence). Trimming took off 3 bases at V and 6 bases at J, with 12 bases between the two ends. This CDR3 reads CASSFEGVGNEQFF. In DNA form, the CDR3 reads TGTGCCAGCAGCTTCGAGGGGGTAGGCAATGAGCAGTTCTTC.

This clonotype appeared once. The missing conserved phenylalanine or tryptophan at the end of this CDR3 makes a read error likely. The limits of the CDR3 on the DNA are not certain, so only TCRdb's listed CDR3 is given. J is TRBJ2-3 and V is TRBV2; the listed D gene, TRBD2, was not tested against the DNA. Looked up from germline, CDR1 is SNHLY and CDR2 is FYNNEI. The CDR3 is 12 amino acids in total, end residues counted. CDR3 sequence reads: CASSEEVRGLPL.

There are a few counts of this clonotype. DNA of the CDR3: TGTGCCAGCAGCGGGGGAAACCAAGAGACCCAGTACTTC. Translating gives CASSGGNQETQYF. V gene TRBV7-7 combines with J gene TRBJ2-5; either TRBD1 or TRBD2 may fit D (5 bases each). Germline CDR1 is SSHAT and CDR2 is FNYEAQ (reference sequence). The CDR3 is 13 amino acids. The V gene lost 5 bases and the J gene lost 0 bases, with 7 bases spanning the gap.

V is TRBV6-1 and J is TRBJ2-1; 10 nucleotides agree with TRBD1. CDR1 MNHNS and CDR2 SASEGT come from the germline V gene. With V trimmed by 5 bases and J by 8 bases, 9 bases remained unmatched. CDR3 size: 15 residues. The CDR3 bases are TGTGCCAGCAGTAACCGGGACAGGGGACTTGATGAGCAGTTCTTC. Translation gives CASSNRDRGLDEQFF.

In this sample, this clonotype turned up a few times. This chain links TRBV7-9 with TRBJ1-5; maybe TRBD1 (5 bases). V lost 4 bases, J lost 3 bases, and 13 bases lay in between. The CDR3 covers 15 residues. Per the germline V gene, CDR1 is SEHNR and CDR2 is FQNEAQ (reference sequence). The CDR3 protein is CASSSARDFNQPQHF. Written as DNA, the CDR3 is TGTGCCAGCAGCTCGGCAAGGGACTTCAATCAGCCCCAGCATTTT. Using reference TRBV7-9 and TRBJ1-5 for the parts outside the CDR3, the full variable domain is DTGVSQNPRHKITKRGQNVTFRCDPISEHNRLYWYRQTLGQGPEFLTYFQNEAQLEKSRLLSDRFSAERPKGSFSTLEIQRTEQGDSAMYLCASSSARDFNQPQHFGDGTRLSIL.

This clonotype was seen a few times. The rearrangement joins TRBV11-2 to TRBJ1-1; no definite D call. Germline V lookup: CDR1 SGHAT, CDR2 FQNNGV. The CDR3 contains 16 residues. The V end was cut by 5 bases, the J end by 1 base, with 17 bases between. The CDR3 sequence: CASSPIRRARNTEAFF. Here the CDR3 DNA reads TGTGCCAGCAGCCCAATTAGACGGGCCCGGAACACTGAAGCTTTCTTT.

This chain uses TRBV12-3 or TRBV12-4 with TRBJ2-3, with D hard to call. The CDR3 contains 16 residues. Deletions cut 2 bases from V and 2 bases from J, with 14 bases between. The CDR3 sequence: CASSLSWSRVTDTQYF. The DNA for the CDR3 is TGTGCCAGCAGTTTAAGTTGGAGTAGGGTCACAGATACGCAGTATTTT.